A single sample is the source of the 8 T cell receptor beta chains below, sequenced in a study of T-cell memory formation after mild COVID-19. TCRdb passed the 5' RACE reads through MiXCR, listing each CDR3 protein once. The profile shows fewer than 350,000 distinct CDR3 sequences, around a sixth of them singletons. Specimen: PBMCs or a T cell subset sorted from them (not recorded which). These receptors came from a man aged 18 to 35 who had mild COVID-19 (a few samples of this study predate the infection). Cell type and time point are not known.

The sample holds a few counts of this clonotype. V is TRBV27 and J is TRBJ2-5; D is perhaps TRBD2 (6 bases). Germline lookup yields CDR1 MNHEY and CDR2 SMNVEV (reference sequence). The CDR3 totals 15 residues. V lost 8 bases and J lost 5, with 21 bases in between. The CDR3 loop reads CASRSATGEWETQYF. CDR3 coding DNA: TGTGCCAGCCGTTCGGCGACGGGGGAGTGGGAGACCCAGTACTTC.

This clonotype has more than one count but fewer than ten. The chain links TRBV18 to TRBJ2-7, with D maybe TRBD1 (5 bases). CDR1 is KGHSH, CDR2 LQKENI, per germline. V was pared by 2 bases and J by 6 bases, with 8 bases between. CDR3 length equals 12 residues. The CDR3 reads CASSPERGEQYV. The CDR3 DNA reads as TGTGCCAGCTCACCAGAAAGGGGCGAGCAGTACGTC.

The chain joins TRBV7-3 to TRBJ1-6; D gene uncertain. The CDR3 runs to 14 residues. V lost 3 bases to trimming and J lost 10 bases, with 13 bases between them. The germline V gene encodes CDR1 SGHTA and CDR2 FQGTGA. CDR3 bases: TGTGCCAGCAGCTTCAGACCGGGTCCCTCACCCCTCCACTTT. It encodes CASSFRPGPSPLHF.

The chain is built from TRBV4-1 and TRBJ2-5; no definite D call. Germline V gene sequence: CDR1 MGHRA, CDR2 YSYEKL. V was cut by 4 bases and J by 5 bases, with 20 bases left in between. The CDR3 totals 16 residues. The CDR3 protein is CASSPRPLGFLETQYF. In DNA form, the CDR3 reads TGCGCCAGCAGCCCGCGTCCTTTGGGCTTTCTGGAGACCCAGTACTTC.

This clonotype was picked up many times. V usage is TRBV7-6 and J usage is TRBJ2-7, with a weak D call TRBD2 (6 bases). With 2 bases removed from V and 3 bases from J, the gap between germline ends came to 11 bases. CDR3 length equals 14 residues. Germline V gene data show CDR1 as SGHVS and CDR2 as FNYEAQ. CDR3 residues: CASSLSAGFYEQYF. The CDR3 region has the DNA TGTGCCAGCAGCTTATCTGCGGGGTTCTACGAGCAGTACTTC.

This chain connects TRBV6-5 to TRBJ2-1, with 7 bases aligning to TRBD1. This CDR3 comprises 15 residues. Germline CDR1 and CDR2: MNHEY and SVGAGI. With V trimmed by 5 bases and J by 2 bases, 6 bases remained unmatched. CDR3 bases: TGTGCCAGCAGTCGAACAGGGGACGCCTACAATGAGCAGTTCTTC. Protein: CASSRTGDAYNEQFF.

This clonotype was observed a handful of times. J is TRBJ2-7 and V is TRBV6-8; possibly TRBD2 for D (7 bases). CDR3 size: 12 residues. Germline V gene data show CDR1 as MNHGY and CDR2 as SAAAGT. Trimming took 11 bases from V and 2 from J, leaving 13 bases between them. The CDR3 bases are TGTGCCCCGGGGGGCAGAACCTACGAGCAGTACGTC. Translating it yields CAPGGRTYEQYV.

This chain connects TRBV5-5 to TRBJ2-3, with D possibly TRBD1 on 6 matching bases. This CDR3 has 15 residues. CDR1 SGHKS and CDR2 YYEKEE come from the germline V gene (reference sequence). V was clipped by 4 bases and J by 4 bases, with 16 bases between them. This CDR3 reads CASSQGTLRADTQYF. DNA of the CDR3: TGTGCCAGCAGCCAAGGGACACTCAGGGCAGATACGCAGTATTTT.